Included here is one T cell receptor beta chain sequence, with context. Its antigen has not been determined. HCMV serostatus was determined by detecting HCMV-specific IgG in serum with a commercial ELISA kit. Ficoll density gradient centrifugation was used to isolate peripheral blood mononuclear cells from blood. Sequencing took place on an Illumina HiSeq 2000. 5'RACE template switching, by which a universal primer site and unique molecular identifiers were added, was used to make TCR beta cDNA libraries. cDNA synthesis was primed from the TCR beta constant segment and was followed by two successive PCR amplification steps. On the authors' methods: MIGEC was used to demultiplex reads and group the reads by UMI, and MiTCR was used to assemble and quantify clonotypes. To exclude erroneous sequences, any TCR cDNA sequence not supported by at least two reads was discarded. The tcR package was used for downstream repertoire analysis, and clonotypes were matched across fractions by CDR3 nucleotide sequence plus V segment. Antigen specificity was annotated against VDJdb with VDJmatch, allowing one amino acid substitution in CDR3. Following reprocessing of the reads by TCRdb, the data hold one row per CDR3 protein sequence and no DNA is available. TCRdb, rather than the study authors, made the V and J calls. The data table for this sample lists 500,000 or so distinct CDR3 sequences. The leading ten clones occupy less than 4.5% of the sample.

The data derive from a study of T cells expressing NK-cell markers (dated by TCRdb to 2018 to 2020). In terms of the full investigation: In sorted CD3+CD56+NKG2C+, CD3+CD56+NKG2C- and CD3+CD56-NKG2C+ T-cell subsets from 7 to 9 donors, TCR beta-chain repertoires were profiled. Libraries were sequenced as 2 x 150 bp reads on Illumina HiSeq 2000/2500, MiSeq or NextSeq. Among the eight sequenced donors, seven were HCMV-seropositive and one was HCMV-seronegative. The eight sequenced donors were randomly selected healthy volunteers, three men and five women.

The CDR3 runs 15 amino acids, cysteine and phenylalanine included. No DNA was logged. As encoded in the germline V gene, CDR1 is MDHEN while CDR2 is SYDVKM. Overall results and qualifications from the work: In several donors, the dominant CD3+CD56+NKG2C+ clonotypes ranked among the top 10 CD8+ clonotypes, making up about 1.0-8% of CD8+ T cells. Those dominant clonotypes were again the most abundant among CD3+CD56-NKG2C+ cells in a few donors, at roughly 25-60.1%. Whether the expanded NKG2C-expressing T cell clones were specific for HCMV antigens was left unclear.

Sequenced sample: blood T cells: a sorted CD56 or NKG2C T cell subset, CD4+ or CD8+ T cells, or bulk PBMC T cells (not recorded which). The V and J genes are TRBV28 and TRBJ2-7. The TCR comes from a man aged 18 to 30 in good health. Donor details come from another sample of the same person, matched by shared clones. CDR3 reads: CASSFVGDATYEQYF. With the portions outside the CDR3 filled from the reference TRBV28 and TRBJ2-7 genes, the complete variable region becomes DVKVTQSSRYLVKRTGEKVFLECVQDMDHENMFWYRQDPGLGLRLIYFSYDVKMKEKGDIPEGYSVSREKKERFSLILESASTNQTSMYLCASSFVGDATYEQYFGPGTRLTVT.